The 31 T cell receptor beta chains presented below share a single source sample, sequenced in a study of CD8 T cells in ankylosing spondylitis. MiXCR, run by TCRdb on the 5' RACE reads, gives a single entry per CDR3 protein. The sample lists around 430,000 distinct CDR3 sequences; 15% to 20% were seen once. Their antigen targets remain unknown. Broader study findings: Blood from ankylosing spondylitis patients appeared to carry a characteristic eight-variant TCR beta motif.

Sequenced: blood, either unsorted or a sorted T cell fraction (not recorded which). Receptors originate from a male donor with ankylosing spondylitis.

This clonotype has only a few counts. V gene TRBV20-1 combines with J gene TRBJ2-3, with 10 bases that match TRBD2. The germline V gene encodes CDR1 DFQATT and CDR2 SNEGSKA (reference sequence). The CDR3 is 16 residues long. Trimming removed 1 base from V and 9 bases from J; junction bases left unmatched: 13. CDR3 loop: CSARVRETSGPRTQYF. The CDR3 nucleotides are TGCAGTGCTAGAGTTAGGGAGACTAGCGGGCCTCGGACGCAGTATTTT.

The chain has TRBV28 and TRBJ2-1; 8 positions agree with TRBD1. Germline V lookup: CDR1 MDHEN, CDR2 SYDVKM. Unmatched junction bases numbered 13, after V lost 9 bases and J lost 0 bases. This CDR3 is built from 17 residues. CDR3 sequence reads: CASLTGANVPSYNEQFF. In DNA form, the CDR3 reads TGTGCCAGTTTGACAGGGGCCAACGTCCCCTCCTACAATGAGCAGTTCTTC.

The chain uses TRBV9 and TRBJ1-2; no firm D call. The length of the CDR3 is 14 residues. Trimming pared 3 bases from V and 1 base from J, leaving 10 bases between. CDR1 is SGDLS and CDR2 is YYNGEE in the germline V gene. The CDR3 spells CASSESLVNYGYTF. For the CDR3, the DNA is TGTGCCAGCAGCGAGTCTTTGGTTAACTATGGCTACACCTTC. The whole variable domain, filled in from reference TRBV9 and TRBJ1-2, reads DSGVTQTPKHLITATGQRVTLRCSPRSGDLSVYWYQQSLDQGLQFLIQYYNGEERAKGNILERFSAQQFPDLHSELNLSSLELGDSALYFCASSESLVNYGYTFGSGTRLTVV.

The V call is TRBV20-1, the J call TRBJ2-1; 7 nucleotides match TRBD2. Germline V gives CDR1 DFQATT, CDR2 SNEGSKA (reference sequence). J was trimmed by 2 bases and V by 6 bases; bases with no gene match: 10. The CDR3 loop spans 15 amino acids. The CDR3: CSAQTSLGPYNEQFF. CDR3 nucleotide sequence: TGCAGTGCACAGACTAGCCTAGGACCCTACAATGAGCAGTTCTTC.

The table lists this clonotype with many counts. The chain is built from TRBV5-1 and TRBJ2-5; 11 bases fit TRBD2. The length of the CDR3 is 15 residues. Losses at the gene ends were 4 bases for V and 5 bases for J; bases not matched to a gene: 7. CDR1 is SGHRS and CDR2 is YFSETQ in the germline V gene. CDR3 residues: CASSPGTSGHETQYF. In DNA form, the CDR3 reads TGCGCCAGCAGCCCTGGGACTAGCGGTCATGAGACCCAGTACTTC.

The chain carries TRBV5-5 and TRBJ2-5; D is unclear. Germline CDR1 is SGHKS and CDR2 is YYEKEE (reference sequence). The CDR3 contains 15 residues. V lost 1 base to trimming and J lost 0 bases, with 10 bases between them. The CDR3 nucleotides read TGTGCCAGCAGCTTGCCGGGTTGGTACCAAGAGACCCAGTACTTC. Its translation is CASSLPGWYQETQYF.

This clonotype was detected a few times. This chain connects TRBV7-9 to TRBJ2-7; 10 positions match TRBD2. Germline V gene lookup returns CDR1 SEHNR and CDR2 FQNEAQ (reference sequence). The V gene end was trimmed by 1 base and the J gene end by 3 bases; junction bases not matched to a gene: 9. The CDR3 has 17 residues. CDR3 sequence (DNA): TGTGCCAGCAGCTTAGGCTCCCTAACTAGCGGGATCTACGAGCAGTACTTC. Translation: CASSLGSLTSGIYEQYF.

This clonotype occurred a few times. The rearrangement joins TRBV28 to TRBJ1-1, with D perhaps matching TRBD1 (5 bases). The germline V and J ends were trimmed by 5 bases and 2 bases, with 15 bases remaining between them. The germline gives CDR1 MDHEN, CDR2 SYDVKM. The CDR3 has 15 amino acids. CDR3 loop: CASSGGGTGNTEAFF. The CDR3 DNA is TGTGCCAGCAGTGGGGGGGGGACCGGTAACACTGAAGCTTTCTTT.

The CDR3 here is CSARDSGGAGETQYF. The CDR3, as DNA: TGCAGTGCTAGAGATTCGGGCGGGGCCGGAGAGACCCAGTACTTC. This chain uses TRBV20-1 with TRBJ2-5; D is perhaps TRBD2 (6 bases). The CDR3 consists of 15 residues. V was cut by 0 bases and J by 4 bases, with 15 bases left in between. The germline CDR1 and CDR2 sequences are DFQATT and SNEGSKA (reference sequence).

V usage is TRBV11-2 and J usage is TRBJ1-6; a weak D match, TRBD1 (6 bases). This CDR3 contains 15 residues. The germline gives CDR1 SGHAT, CDR2 FQNNGV. V lost 3 bases to trimming and J lost 9 bases, with 15 bases between them. The CDR3 protein is CASSFRQAASSPLHF. The CDR3 coding sequence is TGTGCCAGCAGCTTCAGACAGGCAGCCTCTTCACCCCTCCACTTT. Drawing the rest from reference TRBV11-2 and TRBJ1-6, the complete variable domain is EAGVAQSPRYKIIEKRQSVAFWCNPISGHATLYWYQQILGQGPKLLIQFQNNGVVDDSQLPKDRFSAERLKGVDSTLKIQPAKLEDSAVYLCASSFRQAASSPLHFGNGTRLTVT.

The chain uses TRBV5-1 and TRBJ1-5, with unresolved D. This CDR3 is built from 15 residues. Germline lookup yields CDR1 SGHRS and CDR2 YFSETQ. V was trimmed by 1 base and J by 0 bases, leaving 8 bases between them. The chain's CDR3 is CASSLRPDSNQPQHF. CDR3 DNA sequence: TGCGCCAGCAGCTTGCGGCCGGATAGCAATCAGCCCCAGCATTTT.

This clonotype was seen a few times. This chain connects TRBV6-5 to TRBJ1-5; TRBD1 matches 7 bases. The CDR3 has 16 residues. Germline loops: CDR1 MNHEY, CDR2 SVGAGI. V lost 0 bases to trimming and J lost 2 bases; unmatched junction nucleotides: 4. For the CDR3, the DNA is TGTGCCAGCAGTTACTCCGCCGACAGGGGCAATCAGCCCCAGCATTTT. Its protein product is CASSYSADRGNQPQHF.

The chain is built from TRBV15 and TRBJ2-7, with TRBD1 as a possible D gene (6 bases). Between the trimmed V and J ends, which lost 0 bases and 0 bases, there was a span of 15 bases. This CDR3 comprises 17 residues. Germline-derived CDR1 and CDR2 are LNHNV and YYDKDF (reference sequence). CDR3 loop: CATSRDYNRASSYEQYF. DNA for the CDR3: TGTGCCACCAGCAGAGATTACAACAGGGCTAGCTCCTACGAGCAGTACTTC.

This clonotype has a handful of counts. The V gene is TRBV5-1, the J gene TRBJ2-3; TRBD2 is a possible D gene (7 bases). V was trimmed by 3 bases and J by 4 bases, leaving 15 bases between them. Germline V CDR1 and CDR2: SGHRS, YFSETQ. This CDR3 is built from 15 residues. DNA of the CDR3: TGCGCCAGCAGCTACAGGGCTCGGGGGGCAGATACGCAGTATTTT. This codes for CASSYRARGADTQYF.

This clonotype was seen more than once but under ten times. The V call is TRBV7-3, the J call TRBJ2-1; 11 bases line up with TRBD2. The CDR3 runs to 14 residues. V lost 4 bases, J lost 9 bases, and 5 bases stayed unmatched. Germline V gives CDR1 SGHTA, CDR2 FQGTGA. The CDR3 coding sequence is TGTGCCAGCAGCTCGACTAGCGGGGCTGGTGAGCAGTTCTTC. Encoded protein: CASSSTSGAGEQFF.

As DNA, the CDR3 is TGTGCCAGTACAACAGGGGGCTGGTCACCCCTCCACTTT. Its translation: CASTTGGWSPLHF. The chain carries TRBV7-2 and TRBJ1-6, with 9 nucleotides matching TRBD1. Germline CDR1 is SGHTA and CDR2 is FQGNSA. The CDR3 totals 13 residues. The V gene end was trimmed by 9 bases and the J gene end by 10 bases; junction bases not matched to a gene: 7.

This clonotype occurred a few times. The chain recombines TRBV20-1 with TRBJ2-1, with 11 bases aligning to TRBD1. This CDR3 comprises 15 residues. Germline-derived CDR1 and CDR2 are DFQATT and SNEGSKA (reference sequence). V lost 0 bases and J lost 8; bases outside the gene matches: 6. CDR3 region: CSARDLGQGVYEQFF. As DNA, the CDR3 is TGCAGTGCTAGAGATCTGGGACAGGGGGTTTATGAGCAGTTCTTC.

This clonotype occurred many times. The V and J genes are TRBV5-1 and TRBJ2-3; D might be TRBD2 (6 bases). This CDR3 region has 14 residues. V gave up 0 bases and J gave up 2 bases, with 7 bases separating them. Germline V CDR1 and CDR2: SGHRS, YFSETQ. Here the CDR3 reads CASSLGLDTDTQYF. CDR3 nucleotides: TGCGCCAGCAGCTTGGGACTAGACACAGATACGCAGTATTTT.

This clonotype appeared a few times. The chain links TRBV11-1 to TRBJ2-7; 14 bases are a match to TRBD2. CDR3 length: 19 residues. Germline loops: CDR1 SGHAT, CDR2 FQDESV (reference sequence). Trimming cost V 5 bases and J 1 base; bases outside gene matches: 13. CDR3 sequence: CASSLPRLAGGPVSYEQYF. In DNA form, the CDR3 reads TGTGCCAGCAGCCTACCGCGACTAGCGGGAGGGCCGGTGTCCTACGAGCAGTACTTC.

This clonotype was found a few times. V is TRBV20-1 and J is TRBJ2-1, with TRBD2 as a possible D gene (5 bases). From germline, CDR1 is DFQATT and CDR2 SNEGSKA (reference sequence). The CDR3 is made up of 14 amino acids. Trimming took off 3 bases at V and 9 bases at J, with 18 bases between the two ends. The CDR3 protein is CSARTLALPGEQFF. DNA of the CDR3: TGCAGTGCTAGGACGCTAGCCCTGCCGGGTGAGCAGTTCTTC.

This sequence joins TRBV7-7 and TRBJ2-7, with D unclear. V lost 5 bases and J 0 bases, leaving 14 bases between the germline ends. The CDR3 loop spans 15 amino acids. Germline V gives CDR1 SSHAT, CDR2 FNYEAQ (reference sequence). The CDR3 region has the DNA TGTGCCAGCAGCCCCCTGAGATCTCCCTCCTACGAGCAGTACTTC. This codes for CASSPLRSPSYEQYF.

This clonotype came up many times. V and J are TRBV11-1 and TRBJ2-1, with 13 bases fitting TRBD2. Per the germline V gene, CDR1 is SGHAT and CDR2 is FQDESV (reference sequence). The CDR3 consists of 15 residues. The J segment lost 8 bases and the V segment lost 5 bases, leaving 6 bases of the junction unmatched. The DNA of the CDR3 is TGTGCCAGCAGCAAACTAGCGGGAGGGCCCCATGAGCAGTTCTTC. Its protein product is CASSKLAGGPHEQFF.

This clonotype turned up a few times. The chain uses TRBV6-1 and TRBJ1-5; possible D gene TRBD1, 5 bases. Germline V gives CDR1 MNHNS, CDR2 SASEGT. This CDR3 spans 15 amino acids. Between the trimmed V and J ends, which lost 6 bases and 6 bases, there was a span of 18 bases. The CDR3 sequence: CASRVTESYFQPQHF. CDR3 sequence (DNA): TGTGCCAGCAGGGTGACAGAATCCTACTTTCAGCCCCAGCATTTT.

The sample holds a few counts of this clonotype. The rearrangement uses TRBV20-1 and TRBJ2-1; D is undetermined. Germline V gene lookup returns CDR1 DFQATT and CDR2 SNEGSKA (reference sequence). Trimming removed 1 base from V and 5 bases from J, with 21 bases in between. CDR3 length equals 17 residues. CDR3 sequence (DNA): TGCAGTGCTAGAGCTTGGGGTCCCCAGGTACTAAACAATGAGCAGTTCTTC. Protein product: CSARAWGPQVLNNEQFF.

This clonotype was seen at least ten times. J is TRBJ2-5 and V is TRBV5-1, with 7 bases identical to TRBD1. The CDR3 is 15 residues long. Germline CDR1 and CDR2: SGHRS and YFSETQ. Trimming cost V 4 bases and J 5 bases; bases outside gene matches: 11. The CDR3 here is CASSRVQGRQETQYF. In DNA, the CDR3 is TGCGCCAGCAGCCGGGTACAGGGGCGCCAGGAGACCCAGTACTTC.

The chain carries TRBV12-3 or TRBV12-4 and TRBJ2-5; 11 bases are a match to TRBD2. With V trimmed by 5 bases and J by 1 base, 15 bases remained unmatched. The CDR3 totals 19 residues. CDR3 amino acids: CASSGTLGLADTIQETQYF. The CDR3 coding sequence is TGTGCCAGCAGTGGGACTTTGGGACTAGCGGATACAATCCAAGAGACCCAGTACTTC.

The sample holds many counts of this clonotype. The chain uses TRBV7-2 and TRBJ1-1; D call uncertain. The germline gives CDR1 SGHTA, CDR2 FQGNSA. V was pared by 3 bases and J by 10 bases, with 12 bases between. The CDR3 has 12 amino acids. CDR3 residues: CASSFRGNPAFF. In DNA form, the CDR3 reads TGTGCCAGCAGCTTCCGAGGAAATCCAGCTTTCTTT.

This clonotype came up a few times. The chain joins TRBV18 to TRBJ2-5, with 9 bases matching TRBD2. The CDR3 covers 13 residues. V was pared by 6 bases and J by 2 bases, with 1 base of the junction left unmatched. CDR1 and CDR2 (germline): KGHSH, LQKENI. CDR3 amino acids: CASSGLAQETQYF. CDR3 DNA sequence: TGTGCCAGCTCCGGACTAGCGCAAGAGACCCAGTACTTC.

This clonotype was observed a few times. V is TRBV29-1 and J is TRBJ1-1, with D unresolved. Germline loops: CDR1 SQVTM, CDR2 ANQGSEA. This CDR3 is 14 amino acids long. V was clipped by 4 bases and J by 0 bases, with 12 bases between them. The CDR3 region has the DNA TGCAGCGTTGTCAGGAACTCCATGAACACTGAAGCTTTCTTT. It specifies CSVVRNSMNTEAFF.

This chain joins TRBV4-1 and TRBJ2-5; the match to TRBD2 covers 7 bases. This CDR3 has 14 residues. Germline V gene lookup returns CDR1 MGHRA and CDR2 YSYEKL. With V trimmed by 1 base and J by 5 bases, 4 bases remained unmatched. This CDR3 reads CASSQGRERETQYF. CDR3 nucleotides: TGCGCCAGCAGCCAAGGGCGGGAGAGGGAGACCCAGTACTTC.

The table lists this clonotype with many counts. The chain is built from TRBV12-3 or TRBV12-4 and TRBJ2-1, with 10 nucleotides matching TRBD2. CDR3 size: 17 residues. V was pared by 6 bases and J by 8 bases, with 16 bases of the junction left unmatched. In DNA, the CDR3 is TGTGCCAGCAGCCGAAAAGGACTAGCGGACCACAGGGATGAGCAGTTCTTC. This sequence encodes CASSRKGLADHRDEQFF.